One sample yielded the 10 T cell receptor beta chains listed below, sequenced in a study of T cells in Graves' hyperthyroidism and ophthalmopathy. It was RNA transcripts that yielded the amplified TCR beta CDR3 regions. Primed by the HTBI set, a first-round RT-PCR was run on the TCR CDR3. One entry per CDR3 protein results from TCRdb running MiXCR on the multiplex PCR reads. The data contain 550,000 to 650,000 distinct CDR3 sequences, approximately 15% of them singletons. Specimen: blood. These receptors originate from a woman aged 40 to 50 with Graves' hyperthyroidism.

This clonotype has more than one count but fewer than ten. The V call is TRBV20-1, the J call TRBJ2-1, with D possibly being TRBD2 (6 bases). This CDR3 spans 14 amino acids. Deletions cut 8 bases from V and 8 bases from J, with 22 bases between. Per germline, CDR1 DFQATT and CDR2 SNEGSKA (reference sequence). CDR3 sequence (DNA): TGCAGTCCCCCCCGGGAGCCGGTTTGGGATGAGCAGTTCTTC. It yields the protein CSPPREPVWDEQFF.

The table lists this clonotype with many counts. The rearrangement joins TRBV12-3 or TRBV12-4 to TRBJ2-1; 7 bases align to TRBD1. The CDR3 runs 17 residues. J was trimmed by 8 bases and V by 5 bases; bases with no gene match: 18. The CDR3 nucleotides are TGTGCCAGCAGTGCCCGACAGGGTAGGGGCCCCCCCCATGAGCAGTTCTTC. It encodes CASSARQGRGPPHEQFF.

This clonotype was seen at least ten times. This chain connects TRBV28 to TRBJ2-7; 8 bases are a match to TRBD1. This CDR3 has 15 residues. CDR1 is MDHEN and CDR2 is SYDVKM in the germline V gene. The V segment lost 6 bases and the J segment 6 bases; nucleotides outside the gene matches: 13. The CDR3 sequence is CASSQIQGAAREQYF. DNA for the CDR3: TGTGCCAGCAGCCAAATCCAGGGGGCCGCGCGCGAGCAGTACTTC.

The chain has TRBV5-1 and TRBJ1-6; D gene uncertain. Per the germline V gene, CDR1 is SGHRS and CDR2 is YFSETQ. The CDR3 runs 17 residues. Trimming took off 4 bases at V and 0 bases at J, with 14 bases between the two ends. CDR3: CASSMGLGSSYNSPLHF. DNA for the CDR3: TGCGCCAGCAGCATGGGTCTCGGGAGCTCCTATAATTCACCCCTCCACTTT.

The CDR3 region has the DNA TGCGCCAGCAGCTTGATTGCGGGCACCGGGGAGCTGTTTTTT. Translation: CASSLIAGTGELFF. The chain carries TRBV5-1 and TRBJ2-2; D possibly corresponds to TRBD2 (5 bases). Deletions cut 1 base from V and 4 bases from J, with 8 bases between. CDR3 length: 14 amino acids. Germline V gene lookup returns CDR1 SGHRS and CDR2 YFSETQ.

This clonotype was seen ten or more times. This rearrangement joins TRBV7-2 to TRBJ2-5; no clear D gene. V was shortened by 7 bases and J by 4 bases, with 7 bases between the two germline ends. The V gene's germline CDR1 is SGHTA and CDR2 FQGNSA. CDR3 length: 11 residues. CDR3 in DNA: TGTGCCAGCACCGAAGGAGAGACCCAGTACTTC. Translated, it gives CASTEGETQYF.

This clonotype was found many times. V is TRBV6-1 and J is TRBJ1-1; D remains ambiguous. Germline CDR1 MNHNS, CDR2 SASEGT. The CDR3 runs to 11 residues. V was trimmed by 3 bases and J by 11 bases, leaving 10 bases between them. The CDR3 spells CASSDGPRAFF. The CDR3 DNA reads TGTGCCAGCAGTGATGGACCGCGGGCTTTCTTT.

This clonotype was counted between two and nine times. The CDR3 protein is CASRTSGARTGELFF. The CDR3 DNA reads TGTGCCAGCAGGACTAGCGGGGCAAGAACCGGGGAGCTGTTTTTT. The chain has TRBV12-3 or TRBV12-4 and TRBJ2-2; the match to TRBD2 covers 11 bases. The CDR3 contains 15 residues. V lost 6 bases, J lost 5 bases, and 5 bases stayed unmatched.

J is TRBJ1-1 and V is TRBV28; D possibly corresponds to TRBD1 (6 bases). The CDR3 spans 13 residues. The V gene's germline CDR1 is MDHEN and CDR2 SYDVKM. CDR3 loop: CATDRLGNTEAFF. Here the CDR3 DNA reads TGTGCTACTGACAGGTTAGGTAACACTGAAGCTTTCTTT.

This clonotype was seen a handful of times. V is TRBV7-9 and J is TRBJ1-1; 8 bases align to TRBD1. Germline V lookup: CDR1 SEHNR, CDR2 FQNEAQ (reference sequence). The CDR3 is 15 amino acids. V lost 3 bases to trimming and J lost 5 bases; unmatched junction nucleotides: 8. The CDR3 protein is CASSFQGAGWTEAFF. DNA for the CDR3: TGTGCCAGCAGCTTTCAGGGGGCGGGGTGGACTGAAGCTTTCTTT. Looking up the rest from reference TRBV7-9 and TRBJ1-1 gives the full variable domain: DTGVSQNPRHKITKRGQNVTFRCDPISEHNRLYWYRQTLGQGPEFLTYFQNEAQLEKSRLLSDRFSAERPKGSFSTLEIQRTEQGDSAMYLCASSFQGAGWTEAFFGQGTRLTVV.